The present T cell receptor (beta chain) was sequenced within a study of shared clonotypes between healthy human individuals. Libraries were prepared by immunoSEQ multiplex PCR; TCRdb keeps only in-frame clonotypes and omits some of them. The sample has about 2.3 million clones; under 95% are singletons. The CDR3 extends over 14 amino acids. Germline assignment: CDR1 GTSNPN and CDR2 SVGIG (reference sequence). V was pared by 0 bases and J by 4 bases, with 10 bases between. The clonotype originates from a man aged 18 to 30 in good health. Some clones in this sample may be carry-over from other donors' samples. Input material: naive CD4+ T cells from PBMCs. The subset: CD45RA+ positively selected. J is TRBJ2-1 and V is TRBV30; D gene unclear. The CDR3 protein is CAWSVRFVYNEQFF. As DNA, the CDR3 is TGTGCCTGGAGTGTAAGGTTTGTATACAATGAGCAGTTCTTC.